This entry lists 13 T cell receptor beta chains sequenced from one sample in a study of CD8 T cells in Susac syndrome. The authors reverse transcribed about 0.5 to 1 ug RNA with random hexamers. TCRdb analysed the immunoSEQ multiplex PCR reads with MiXCR anew, one entry per CDR3 protein. The table has a few hundred thousand distinct CDR3 sequences, 80% to 95% seen once; the top ten hold less than 0.15%. The source material was CD8+ T cells from PBMCs. The receptor source for this set is a human donor with multiple sclerosis.

This chain joins TRBV7-9 and TRBJ1-1, with a possible D match to TRBD1 (5 bases). The CDR3 is 14 residues long. Trimming removed 4 bases at V and 4 bases at J, with 13 bases between. Looked up from germline, CDR1 is SEHNR and CDR2 is FQNEAQ (reference sequence). The chain's CDR3 is CASSSPQGSTEAFF. DNA for the CDR3: TGTGCCAGCAGCTCCCCGCAGGGTAGCACTGAAGCTTTCTTT.

The chain recombines TRBV6-5 with TRBJ2-3; D may be TRBD2 (7 bases). V was cut by 8 bases and J by 3 bases, with 15 bases left in between. The V gene's germline CDR1 is MNHEY and CDR2 SVGAGI. The CDR3 runs to 14 residues. The CDR3 is CASGRGGATDTQYF. For the CDR3, the DNA is TGTGCCAGCGGTAGGGGGGGCGCGACAGATACGCAGTATTTT.

The gene calls are TRBV9 and TRBJ2-3; TRBD2 agrees at 8 bases. CDR3 length: 15 residues. Trimming took 3 bases from V and 0 from J; bases not matched to a gene: 3. From germline, CDR1 is SGDLS and CDR2 YYNGEE. CDR3 sequence: CASSGPSGSTDTQYF. The CDR3 DNA sequence: TGTGCCAGCAGCGGTCCTAGCGGGAGCACAGATACGCAGTATTTT. The entire variable domain, with the rest obtained from reference TRBV9 and TRBJ2-3, is as follows: DSGVTQTPKHLITATGQRVTLRCSPRSGDLSVYWYQQSLDQGLQFLIQYYNGEERAKGNILERFSAQQFPDLHSELNLSSLELGDSALYFCASSGPSGSTDTQYFGPGTRLTVL.

J is TRBJ2-1 and V is TRBV29-1, with D maybe TRBD2 (6 bases). CDR3 size: 14 residues. The germline V and J ends were trimmed by 7 bases and 4 bases, with 17 bases remaining between them. Looked up from germline, CDR1 is SQVTM and CDR2 is ANQGSEA. CDR3 sequence (DNA): TGCAGCGGGGACCGGGGACTGGCTTACAATGAGCAGTTCTTC. As protein: CSGDRGLAYNEQFF.

The chain carries TRBV6-5 and TRBJ1-1, with D perhaps matching TRBD1 (5 bases). The ends were cut back, 0 bases at V and 1 base at J, with 12 bases in the middle. This CDR3 is 16 amino acids long. Germline loops: CDR1 MNHEY, CDR2 SVGAGI. CDR3 nucleotides: TGTGCCAGCAGTTACTCTGGAGGGGCGCGGAACACTGAAGCTTTCTTT. Its protein product is CASSYSGGARNTEAFF.

The genes are TRBV30 and TRBJ1-1; D not resolved. Germline values: CDR1 GTSNPN, CDR2 SVGIG (reference sequence). With 2 bases removed from V and 1 base from J, the gap between germline ends came to 5 bases. The CDR3 covers 12 residues. In DNA, the CDR3 is TGTGCCTGGAGTTTGGGGAACACTGAAGCTTTCTTT. Translation gives CAWSLGNTEAFF.

This chain uses TRBV20-1 with TRBJ2-7; the D call may be TRBD1 or TRBD2 (6 bases each). CDR1 and CDR2 (germline): DFQATT, SNEGSKA (reference sequence). The CDR3 loop spans 13 amino acids. The CDR3 sequence: CRVGGRDTYEQYF. CDR3 DNA sequence: TGCAGGGTCGGCGGGCGGGACACCTACGAGCAGTACTTC.

V gene TRBV6-5 combines with J gene TRBJ1-1, with 8 bases fitting TRBD1. Germline V lookup: CDR1 MNHEY, CDR2 SVGAGI. V lost 5 bases to trimming and J lost 3 bases; unmatched junction nucleotides: 5. There are 14 residues in the CDR3. As DNA, the CDR3 is TGTGCCAGCAGTCTACAGGGGGGGCACACTGAAGCTTTCTTT. Protein sequence: CASSLQGGHTEAFF.

The V call is TRBV9, the J call TRBJ2-7; TRBD1 is a possible D gene (5 bases). The CDR3 sequence is 14 residues long. The ends were cut back, 0 bases at V and 1 base at J, with 8 bases in the middle. Germline loops: CDR1 SGDLS, CDR2 YYNGEE. The CDR3 DNA sequence: TGTGCCAGCAGCGTAGCTGGGGCTTCCTACGAGCAGTACTTC. This encodes CASSVAGASYEQYF.

The gene calls are TRBV19 and TRBJ2-1; D is perhaps TRBD1 or TRBD2 (5 bases each). The V end lost 4 bases, the J end lost 10 bases, and 14 bases lay between the germline ends. CDR1 and CDR2 from the germline V gene are LNHDA and SQIVND (reference sequence). The CDR3 contains 13 residues. In DNA, the CDR3 is TGTGCCAGTAGTAACCCCATGGGGGAGGAGCAGTTCTTC. This translates into CASSNPMGEEQFF.

CDR3 amino acids: CSARQLLTSGRPNEQFF. In DNA, the CDR3 is TGCAGTGCTAGACAACTGCTGACTAGCGGGAGACCCAATGAGCAGTTCTTC. The J gene is TRBJ2-1, the V gene TRBV20-1, with 12 nucleotides matching TRBD2. Germline CDR1 and CDR2: DFQATT and SNEGSKA (reference sequence). The length of the CDR3 is 17 residues. J was trimmed by 6 bases and V by 2 bases; bases with no gene match: 11.

The V and J genes are TRBV2 and TRBJ2-1; TRBD2 is a possible D gene (6 bases). This CDR3 contains 15 residues. V shed 5 bases and J shed 6 bases, with 17 bases lying between them. The germline V gene has CDR1 SNHLY and CDR2 FYNNEI. This CDR3 is CASSTDGGEVNEQFF. The CDR3 nucleotides read TGTGCCAGCAGTACTGATGGAGGGGAGGTCAATGAGCAGTTCTTC.

The V call is TRBV2, the J call TRBJ1-2; no reliable D call. This CDR3 is built from 15 residues. CDR1 is SNHLY, CDR2 FYNNEI, per germline. V gave up 0 bases and J gave up 0 bases, with 8 bases separating them. DNA for the CDR3: TGTGCCAGCAGTGAAGCGATGGCTGCTAACTATGGCTACACCTTC. Encoded protein: CASSEAMAANYGYTF.